Sequencing of this T cell receptor (beta chain) was carried out in a study of OX40 agonist ivuxolimab in advanced cancers. About the research overall: Patient treatment consisted of intravenous ivuxolimab administration every 2 weeks at 0.01 to 10 mg/kg. The study, taken as a whole, reports: Both CD4+ and CD8+ T cell populations in blood had undergone clonal expansion by week 6 at 0.1 to 3.0 mg/kg.

The CDR3 covers 17 residues. Germline CDR1 reads LNHNV; CDR2 reads YYDKDF (reference sequence). The V gene lost 0 bases and the J gene lost 8 bases, with 22 bases spanning the gap. Only in-frame clones appear in the TCRdb table, and some are missing; sequencing was by immunoSEQ multiplex PCR. The sample has fewer than 6,500 clones, around 68% seen once; the top ten hold around 34%. Autoimmune disease history or systemic immunosuppression led to patient exclusion. Details on this clone: Antigen: not known.

Source: CD4+ or CD8+ T cells sorted from blood, taken in a trial of the OX40 agonist ivuxolimab. The origin of this receptor is an adult with an advanced solid tumor such as melanoma, head and neck, liver or kidney cancer. This chain links TRBV15 with TRBJ1-2; perhaps TRBD1 as D (5 bases). In DNA, the CDR3 is TGTGCCACCAGCAGAGATCTTGCCCCCCGGGGCCGAGGCGGCTACACCTTC. As protein: CATSRDLAPRGRGGYTF.